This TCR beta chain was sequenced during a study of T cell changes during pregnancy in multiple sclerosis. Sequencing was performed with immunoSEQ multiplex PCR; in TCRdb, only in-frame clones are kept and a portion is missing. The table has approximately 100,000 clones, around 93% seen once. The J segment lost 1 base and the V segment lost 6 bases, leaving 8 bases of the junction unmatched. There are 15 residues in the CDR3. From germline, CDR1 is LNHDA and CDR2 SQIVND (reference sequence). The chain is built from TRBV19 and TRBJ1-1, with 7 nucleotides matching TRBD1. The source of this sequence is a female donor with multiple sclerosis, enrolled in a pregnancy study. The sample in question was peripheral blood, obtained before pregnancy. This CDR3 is CASSASRTGNTEAFF. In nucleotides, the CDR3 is TGTGCCAGTAGCGCATCCAGGACAGGGAACACTGAAGCTTTCTTT.